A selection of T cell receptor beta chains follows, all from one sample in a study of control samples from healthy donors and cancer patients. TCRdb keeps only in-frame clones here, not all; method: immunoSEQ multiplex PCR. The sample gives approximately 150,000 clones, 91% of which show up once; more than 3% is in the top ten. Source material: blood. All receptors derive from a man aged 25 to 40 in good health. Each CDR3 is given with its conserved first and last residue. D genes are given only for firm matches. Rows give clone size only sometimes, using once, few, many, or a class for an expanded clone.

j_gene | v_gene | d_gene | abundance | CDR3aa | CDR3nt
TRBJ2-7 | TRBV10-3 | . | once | CAISDTDTYEQYF | TGTGCCATCAGTGATACAGATACTTACGAGCAGTACTTC
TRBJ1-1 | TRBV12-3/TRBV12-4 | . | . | CASSLYTEAFF | TGTGCCAGCAGTTTATACACTGAAGCTTTCTTT
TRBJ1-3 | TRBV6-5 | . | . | CASSYRQDSGNTIYF | TGTGCCAGCAGTTACCGGCAGGACTCTGGAAACACCATATATTTT
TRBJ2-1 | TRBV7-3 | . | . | CASSLTLSNEQFF | TGTGCCAGCAGCTTAACCCTTAGCAATGAGCAGTTCTTC
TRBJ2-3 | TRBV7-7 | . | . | CASSLGLTGSDTQYF | TGTGCCAGCAGCTTAGGTCTTACAGGGTCAGATACGCAGTATTTT
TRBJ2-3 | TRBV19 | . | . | CASSIDRQDNTDTQYF | TGTGCCAGTAGTATAGATCGACAGGACAACACAGATACGCAGTATTTT
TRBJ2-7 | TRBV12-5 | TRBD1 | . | CASGLGGQAQQYF | TGTGCTAGTGGTTTGGGGGGACAGGCCCAGCAGTACTTC
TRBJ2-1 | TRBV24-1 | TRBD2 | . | CATGSPAGVNEQFF | TGTGCCACCGGATCCCCCGCGGGGGTAAATGAGCAGTTCTTC
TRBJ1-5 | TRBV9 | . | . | CASSVGGKDQPQHF | TGTGCCAGCAGCGTAGGGGGGAAAGATCAGCCCCAGCATTTT
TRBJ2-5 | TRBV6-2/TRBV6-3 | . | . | CASSYGAPETQYF | TGTGCCAGCAGTTATGGAGCCCCGGAGACCCAGTACTTC
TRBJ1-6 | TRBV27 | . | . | CASSFGVVSSSPLHF | TGTGCCAGCAGTTTCGGGGTGGTATCCTCTTCACCCCTCCACTTT
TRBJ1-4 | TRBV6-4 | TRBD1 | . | CASSATGATELFF | TGTGCCAGCAGTGCCACAGGGGCGACTGAACTGTTTTTT
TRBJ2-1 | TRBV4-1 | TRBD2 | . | CASSQDLAGGLVSYNEQFF | TGCGCCAGCAGCCAAGATTTAGCGGGGGGGCTAGTTTCCTACAATGAGCAGTTCTTC
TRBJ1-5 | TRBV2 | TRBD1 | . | CASSSRGGQGAQPQHF | TGTGCCAGCAGCTCGAGGGGGGGACAGGGGGCTCAGCCCCAGCATTTT
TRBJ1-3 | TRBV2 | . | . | CASSEYRGLNSGNTIYF | TGTGCCAGCAGTGAATACCGGGGTCTGAACTCTGGAAACACCATATATTTT
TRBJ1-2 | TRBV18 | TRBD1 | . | CASSPQGAGYGYTF | TGTGCCAGCTCACCACAGGGGGCCGGCTATGGCTACACCTTC
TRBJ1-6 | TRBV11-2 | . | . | CASRRGAANSPLHF | TGTGCCAGCAGACGAGGGGCAGCGAATTCACCCCTCCACTTT
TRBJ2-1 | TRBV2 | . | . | CASREAIGGNEQFF | TGTGCCAGCAGGGAGGCCATAGGGGGGAATGAGCAGTTCTTC
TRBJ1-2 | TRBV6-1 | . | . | CASSEAGAGGYTF | TGTGCCAGCAGTGAAGCAGGGGCAGGGGGCTACACCTTC
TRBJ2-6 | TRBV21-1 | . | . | CASNTGRQILLSGANVLTF | TGTGCCAGCAATACGGGAAGGCAAATTTTACTCTCTGGGGCCAACGTCCTGACTTTC
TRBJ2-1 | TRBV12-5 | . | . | CASRGAEQFF | TGTGCTAGTCGTGGTGCGGAGCAGTTCTTC
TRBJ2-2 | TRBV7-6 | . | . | CASSLDMASEYTGELFF | TGTGCCAGCAGCTTAGATATGGCCAGCGAGTACACCGGGGAGCTGTTTTTT
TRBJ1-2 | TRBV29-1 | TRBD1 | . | CSVRQGYGYTF | TGCAGCGTTCGACAGGGGTATGGCTACACCTTC
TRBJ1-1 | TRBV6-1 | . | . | CASSERGLGTEAFF | TGTGCCAGCAGTGAACGGGGGCTCGGGACTGAAGCTTTCTTT
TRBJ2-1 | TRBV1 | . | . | CTSSQAPGVQRGNNEQFF | TGCACCAGCAGCCAGGCACCGGGGGTACAGCGGGGGAACAATGAGCAGTTCTTC
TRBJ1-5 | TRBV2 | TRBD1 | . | CASRETGGYPQHF | TGTGCCAGCAGAGAGACAGGGGGCTATCCCCAGCATTTT
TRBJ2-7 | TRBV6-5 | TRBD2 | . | CASSYPLAGLGEQYF | TGTGCCAGCAGTTACCCGCTAGCGGGGTTGGGGGAGCAGTACTTC
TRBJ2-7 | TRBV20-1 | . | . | CSASNSGGVYEQYF | TGCAGTGCTAGTAATAGTGGCGGGGTCTACGAGCAGTACTTC
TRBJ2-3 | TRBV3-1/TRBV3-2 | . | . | CASSQDLVADTQYF | TGTGCCAGCAGCCAAGATTTGGTGGCAGATACGCAGTATTTT
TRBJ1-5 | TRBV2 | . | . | CASKVFSNQPQHF | TGTGCCAGCAAAGTTTTTAGCAATCAGCCCCAGCATTTT